A single sample gave rise to the 6 T cell receptor beta chains below, sequenced in a study of T cells after yellow fever vaccination. TCRdb recomputed calls from the 5' RACE reads with MiXCR, one row per CDR3 protein. There are 120,000 or so distinct CDR3 sequences in the sample; approximately 8.4% occur only once, and almost 40% lies in the top ten. The sample here was CD8+ T cells sorted from PBMCs, taken on the day of the yellow fever booster vaccination. The source is a man between 18 and 35 years old who received the YFV17D yellow fever vaccine.

This clonotype came up many times. This chain uses TRBV6-2 or TRBV6-3 with TRBJ1-1, with a tentative D call TRBD1 (6 bases). V lost 5 bases to trimming and J lost 0 bases, with 16 bases between them. This CDR3 contains 16 residues. Germline lookup yields CDR1 MNHEY and CDR2 SVGEGT. The CDR3 bases are TGTGCCAGCAGTAATGTCCGGGACAACATGAACACTGAAGCTTTCTTT. Protein: CASSNVRDNMNTEAFF.

The V and J genes are TRBV6-5 and TRBJ1-6; D is uncertain. This CDR3 has 16 residues. The V end was cut by 5 bases, the J end by 4 bases, with 15 bases between. Germline assignment: CDR1 MNHEY and CDR2 SVGAGI. CDR3 coding DNA: TGTGCCAGCAGTCCAGCAAGGACGGTTTATAATTCACCCCTCCACTTT. This encodes CASSPARTVYNSPLHF.

The chain employs TRBV11-2 and TRBJ2-1; D is perhaps TRBD1 or TRBD2 (5 bases each). Germline V CDR1 and CDR2: SGHAT, FQNNGV. Trimming stripped 5 bases from V and 5 bases from J, with 22 bases between. The CDR3 has 17 residues. CDR3 region: CASSPGPLAKEDNEQFF. The DNA for the CDR3 is TGTGCCAGCAGCCCAGGGCCCCTAGCAAAAGAAGACAATGAGCAGTTCTTC.

This clonotype turned up a few times. The V call is TRBV6-6, the J call TRBJ2-7, with D possibly matching TRBD1 (5 bases). Germline CDR1 reads MNHNY; CDR2 reads SVGAGI (reference sequence). V shed 7 bases and J shed 6 bases, with 16 bases lying between them. The CDR3 is made up of 13 amino acids. CDR3 bases: TGTGCCAGCACCCTCGGTAGGGGCGGCGAGCAGTACTTC. Translating it yields CASTLGRGGEQYF.

This clonotype was seen more than once but under ten times. This chain uses TRBV7-8 with TRBJ2-3, with no clear D. CDR1 and CDR2 from the germline V gene are SGHVS and FQNEAQ. This CDR3 is 15 amino acids long. Trimming took 3 bases from V and 2 from J, leaving 12 bases between them. The CDR3 loop is CASSFQGSYTDTQYF. Written as DNA, the CDR3 is TGTGCCAGCAGCTTCCAAGGAAGTTACACAGATACGCAGTATTTT. Filled out from reference TRBV7-8 and TRBJ2-3, the complete variable domain reads GAGVSQSPRYKVAKRGQDVALRCDPISGHVSLFWYQQALGQGPEFLTYFQNEAQLDKSGLPSDRFFAERPEGSVSTLKIQRTQQEDSAVYLCASSFQGSYTDTQYFGPGTRLTVL.

DNA of the CDR3: TGTGCCAGCAATTGGACACCCTATCAGCCCCAGCATTTT. Translation: CASNWTPYQPQHF. The chain employs TRBV6-4 and TRBJ1-5; tentatively, D is TRBD1 (5 bases). Germline V gene data show CDR1 as MRHNA and CDR2 as SNTAGT. V dropped 7 bases and J dropped 5 bases, with 12 bases sitting between them. This CDR3 comprises 13 residues.